A single sample is the source of the 30 T cell receptor beta chains below, sequenced in a study of cytomegalovirus exposure and HLA in healthy donors. The PCR used 60 Vbeta and 13 Jbeta primers. Clones were read by immunoSEQ multiplex PCR, and TCRdb kept only the in-frame ones, dropping some. Found here are about 190,000 clones, 70% to 75% of them singletons; the top ten hold about 4.8%. Sequenced input: PBMCs. Every receptor here comes from a young man in good health and CMV-seropositive.

The rearrangement joins TRBV4-2 to TRBJ2-2; TRBD2 matches 7 bases. Germline V gene data show CDR1 as LGHNA and CDR2 as YNFKEQ. The V and J ends lost 3 bases and 4 bases, in that order; junction bases with no gene match: 11. CDR3 length: 17 amino acids. The CDR3 reads CASSHGGAGHSTGELFF. CDR3 DNA: TGTGCCAGCAGCCACGGAGGAGCGGGGCACTCCACCGGGGAGCTGTTTTTT.

The table lists this clone with a few counts. Other nucleotide sequences from this sample produce the same CDR3. The chain is built from TRBV18 and TRBJ2-7; weak D call: TRBD2 (5 bases). V was shortened by 0 bases and J by 2 bases, with 11 bases between the two germline ends. This CDR3 is built from 15 residues. Germline lookup yields CDR1 KGHSH and CDR2 LQKENI. The CDR3 here is CASSPPAGAAYEQYF. The CDR3 region has the DNA TGTGCCAGCTCACCACCGGCGGGCGCTGCCTACGAGCAGTACTTC.

This sequence joins TRBV29-1 and TRBJ2-1; 7 nucleotides align to TRBD2. Germline V gives CDR1 SQVTM, CDR2 ANQGSEA. J was trimmed by 0 bases and V by 6 bases; bases with no gene match: 8. The CDR3 is 15 amino acids. The CDR3 DNA reads as TGCAGCGTCCACCAGGGCGGGAGCTCCTACAATGAGCAGTTCTTC. Its translation is CSVHQGGSSYNEQFF.

Remarks on this clone: A read error may account for a junction end that differs from germline. The rearrangement uses TRBV7-7 and TRBJ2-1; D is possibly TRBD2 (5 bases). The length of the CDR3 is 17 residues. Looked up from germline, CDR1 is SSHAT and CDR2 is FNYEAQ (reference sequence). This CDR3 is CASSLPPTRESYNEQFF. The DNA for the CDR3 is TGTGCTAGCAGCTTACCCCCTACTAGGGAATCCTACAATGAGCAGTTCTTC.

The chain employs TRBV6-4 and TRBJ2-3, with D perhaps TRBD2 (6 bases). The CDR3 spans 14 residues. The germline gives CDR1 MRHNA, CDR2 SNTAGT. Trimming removed 4 bases at V and 0 bases at J, with 8 bases between. The CDR3, as DNA: TGTGCCAGCAGTGGCGGGACTAGCACAGATACGCAGTATTTT. Translated: CASSGGTSTDTQYF.

The chain carries TRBV7-8 and TRBJ1-2; perhaps TRBD1 as D (6 bases). The CDR3 consists of 18 residues. The ends were cut back, 5 bases at V and 5 bases at J, with 27 bases in the middle. Germline-derived CDR1 and CDR2 are SGHVS and FQNEAQ. The CDR3 reads CASSPRRSGVLRQYGYTF. The DNA of the CDR3 is TGTGCCAGCAGCCCCCGGAGATCAGGGGTTCTTCGGCAGTATGGCTACACCTTC.

This chain joins TRBV19 and TRBJ1-5; D call uncertain. There are 16 residues in the CDR3. CDR1 LNHDA and CDR2 SQIVND come from the germline V gene (reference sequence). V lost 3 bases, J lost 3 bases, and 15 bases lay in between. CDR3 sequence reads: CASSIGTALTNQPQHF. DNA for the CDR3: TGTGCCAGTAGTATTGGAACAGCCCTTACCAATCAGCCCCAGCATTTT.

This clone showed up just a few times. The V call is TRBV7-2, the J call TRBJ2-7; a possible D gene is TRBD2 (5 bases). Germline CDR1 and CDR2: SGHTA and FQGNSA. Trimming stripped 5 bases from V and 2 bases from J, with 13 bases between. The CDR3 runs to 14 residues. The CDR3 DNA reads TGTGCCAGCAGCCCGACAAGCGGAACCTACGAGCAGTACTTC. The encoded protein is CASSPTSGTYEQYF.

CDR3 in DNA: TGTGCCAGCAGCCAAACTAGCGCGTGGGGGAGCGGGGAGCTGTTTTTT. Protein sequence: CASSQTSAWGSGELFF. V gene TRBV28 combines with J gene TRBJ2-2; 7 bases align to TRBD2. The V segment lost 6 bases and the J segment 7 bases; nucleotides outside the gene matches: 14. The germline gives CDR1 MDHEN, CDR2 SYDVKM. The CDR3 is 16 amino acids.

Here the CDR3 DNA reads TGTGCCAGCAGCTTAGGGGGGACAGGGAACACTGAAGCTTTCTTT. As protein: CASSLGGTGNTEAFF. V gene TRBV7-2 combines with J gene TRBJ1-1; 8 bases are shared with TRBD1. With 1 base clipped from V and 1 base from J, the junction kept 2 bases outside the gene matches. Germline-derived CDR1 and CDR2 are SGHTA and FQGNSA. The CDR3 spans 15 residues.

This sequence joins TRBV13 and TRBJ2-5; 8 bases align to TRBD1. CDR1 and CDR2 from the germline V gene are PRHDT and FYEKMQ (reference sequence). The CDR3 has 15 residues. Trimming removed 5 bases from V and 5 bases from J; junction bases left unmatched: 10. CDR3 DNA sequence: TGTGCCAGCAGCCCACGGACAGGGCAGGGGGAGACCCAGTACTTC. This codes for CASSPRTGQGETQYF.

The chain links TRBV7-9 to TRBJ1-2, with D perhaps matching TRBD1 (6 bases). The CDR3 runs 16 residues. V gave up 4 bases and J gave up 2 bases, with 17 bases separating them. Germline values: CDR1 SEHNR, CDR2 FQNEAQ (reference sequence). This chain's CDR3 is CASSSNRDTLNYGYTF. The CDR3 DNA is TGTGCCAGCAGCTCAAACCGGGACACTTTGAACTATGGCTACACCTTC.

This chain links TRBV29-1 with TRBJ2-2; TRBD1 is a possible D gene (6 bases). CDR1 and CDR2 from the germline V gene are SQVTM and ANQGSEA. V was cut by 0 bases and J by 4 bases, with 15 bases left in between. The CDR3 contains 16 residues. The CDR3 DNA reads as TGCAGCGTTGAAGATCCTAACAGGGCTGCCACCGGGGAGCTGTTTTTT. It is translated as CSVEDPNRAATGELFF.

This clone was seen a single time. The V gene is TRBV14, the J gene TRBJ2-5; 11 bases map to TRBD2. The J call is in doubt because the DNA end fits TRBJ2-7 better. The CDR3 has 13 residues. The germline V gene encodes CDR1 SGHDN and CDR2 FVKESK. In nucleotides, the CDR3 is TGTGCCAGCAGCCCTAGCGGGAGGCACGAGCAGTACTTC. This gives the protein CASSPSGRHEQYF.

The CDR3 protein is CASSVLPGGHTEAFF. The CDR3 DNA reads as TGTGCCAGTAGTGTCCTACCAGGGGGTCACACTGAAGCTTTCTTT. The chain combines TRBV19 with TRBJ1-1; 7 nucleotides agree with TRBD1. The CDR3 has 15 residues. The germline CDR1 and CDR2 sequences are LNHDA and SQIVND (reference sequence). Trimming removed 5 bases from V and 3 bases from J; junction bases left unmatched: 9.

The chain recombines TRBV6-6 with TRBJ2-3, with TRBD2 matching 7 bases. Germline trimming cut 6 bases from V and 2 bases from J; bases unmatched to any gene: 5. CDR1 and CDR2 (germline): MNHNY, SVGAGI (reference sequence). The CDR3 sequence is 14 residues long. The CDR3 spells CASSRGGFTDTQYF. As DNA, the CDR3 is TGTGCCAGCAGCCGCGGGGGATTCACAGATACGCAGTATTTT.

This chain links TRBV9 with TRBJ2-5; 7 positions agree with TRBD1. Germline V gives CDR1 SGDLS, CDR2 YYNGEE. J lost 5 bases, V lost 0 bases, and 13 bases had no gene match. The CDR3 has 17 amino acids. The CDR3: CASSVGHQGVGWETQYF. DNA of the CDR3: TGTGCCAGCAGCGTAGGCCACCAGGGGGTAGGATGGGAGACCCAGTACTTC.

The genes are TRBV7-8 and TRBJ1-2; D unclear. The CDR3 spans 12 residues. Germline values: CDR1 SGHVS, CDR2 FQNEAQ. With 5 bases removed from V and 4 bases from J, the gap between germline ends came to 8 bases. The CDR3 DNA reads TGTGCCAGCAGCGCGGGCCTCTATGGCTACACCTTC. This sequence encodes CASSAGLYGYTF.

The chain recombines TRBV29-1 with TRBJ1-4; no clear D gene. Trimming removed 3 bases at V and 7 bases at J, with 18 bases between. The CDR3 has 15 residues. Per the germline V gene, CDR1 is SQVTM and CDR2 is ANQGSEA. Here the CDR3 reads CSVELSAGLSEKLFF. The CDR3 DNA follows: TGCAGCGTTGAGCTGTCCGCGGGTCTAAGTGAAAAACTGTTTTTT.

The chain joins TRBV7-3 to TRBJ2-2; D not certain. Between the trimmed V and J ends, which lost 4 bases and 2 bases, there was a span of 5 bases. Germline lookup yields CDR1 SGHTA and CDR2 FQGTGA. This CDR3 has 13 amino acids. The CDR3 nucleotides are TGTGCCAGCAGCTCCCTCAACACCGGGGAGCTGTTTTTT. This sequence encodes CASSSLNTGELFF.

V is TRBV6-1 and J is TRBJ2-7; D unclear. V dropped 6 bases and J dropped 0 bases, with 12 bases sitting between them. The germline V gene has CDR1 MNHNS and CDR2 SASEGT. This CDR3 is 14 amino acids long. CDR3 amino acids: CASSRLMSSYEQYF. In DNA form, the CDR3 reads TGTGCCAGCAGCCGTTTGATGAGCTCCTACGAGCAGTACTTC.

The chain recombines TRBV12-5 with TRBJ1-6; 8 positions match TRBD1. The CDR3 covers 16 residues. The V gene's germline CDR1 is LGHNT and CDR2 FRNRAP. V shed 1 base and J 13 bases; nucleotides not matched to a gene: 12. The CDR3 loop is CASGLGTGLTVGPLHF. The DNA of the CDR3 is TGTGCTAGTGGTTTGGGGACAGGGCTCACGGTAGGTCCCCTCCACTTT.

The count of this clone is one. The chain uses TRBV2 and TRBJ2-2; 10 bases are shared with TRBD1. J gave up 6 bases and V 8 bases, and 3 bases lay outside the gene matches. Looked up from germline, CDR1 is SNHLY and CDR2 is FYNNEI. The CDR3 is 13 amino acids. The CDR3 loop reads CASVGQGAGELFF. CDR3 nucleotide sequence: TGTGCCAGCGTCGGACAGGGGGCCGGGGAGCTGTTTTTT.

This clone came up a few times. V is TRBV7-8 and J is TRBJ2-4, with D uncertain. Germline V gene lookup returns CDR1 SGHVS and CDR2 FQNEAQ. This CDR3 has 14 amino acids. Trimming stripped 3 bases from V and 3 bases from J, with 9 bases between. The CDR3 DNA sequence: TGTGCCAGCAGCTTCGGGTTGAGCAAAAACATTCAGTACTTC. Amino acids: CASSFGLSKNIQYF.

In this sample, this clone turned up once. V is TRBV4-3 and J is TRBJ2-7; 10 nucleotides line up with TRBD2. Germline V gene sequence: CDR1 LGHNA, CDR2 YSLEER. Trimming at V came to 6 bases and at J to 5 bases, leaving 19 bases not matched to a gene. The CDR3 loop spans 18 amino acids. The CDR3 DNA follows: TGCGCCAGCAGTAGGAGTCTGAGCGGGGGGGTGGCGGGAGACGAGCAGTACTTC. Translated, it gives CASSRSLSGGVAGDEQYF.

The chain recombines TRBV14 with TRBJ2-4; 13 bases are shared with TRBD2. The V and J ends lost 1 base and 3 bases, in that order; junction bases with no gene match: 12. The CDR3 loop spans 20 amino acids. Germline V gene data show CDR1 as SGHDN and CDR2 as FVKESK. CDR3 nucleotides: TGTGCCAGCAGCCAAGGACTAGCGGGGGGCCGGTCCCCAGTCAAAAACATTCAGTACTTC. Protein sequence: CASSQGLAGGRSPVKNIQYF.

The chain couples TRBV6-5 to TRBJ2-6; no clear D. CDR1 MNHEY and CDR2 SVGAGI come from the germline V gene. There are 12 residues in the CDR3. V lost 10 bases and J 3 bases, leaving 7 bases between the germline ends. As DNA, the CDR3 is TGTGCCACCACGAGTGGGGCCAACGTCCTGACTTTC. Translated, it gives CATTSGANVLTF.

The chain combines TRBV25-1 with TRBJ2-5, with D perhaps TRBD1 (5 bases). The CDR3 loop spans 14 amino acids. The germline CDR1 and CDR2 sequences are MGHDK and SYGVNS. The ends were cut back, 10 bases at V and 4 bases at J, with 19 bases in the middle. The CDR3 protein is CATTPAGRLETQYF. The CDR3 nucleotides read TGTGCCACCACCCCGGCAGGGCGGTTAGAGACCCAGTACTTC.

The chain couples TRBV7-9 to TRBJ2-5; the match to TRBD2 covers 11 bases. From germline, CDR1 is SEHNR and CDR2 FQNEAQ (reference sequence). The CDR3 extends over 16 amino acids. The J segment lost 0 bases and the V segment lost 5 bases, leaving 5 bases of the junction unmatched. The CDR3 loop reads CASSPGTSGYQETQYF. DNA for the CDR3: TGTGCCAGCAGCCCCGGGACTAGCGGCTACCAAGAGACCCAGTACTTC.

This clone was seen a single time. The chain couples TRBV7-9 to TRBJ2-7, with 7 bases aligning to TRBD1. The CDR3 has 15 residues. The ends lost 2 bases at V and 2 bases at J; junction bases unmatched: 6. CDR1 is SEHNR, CDR2 FQNEAQ, per germline (reference sequence). The CDR3 DNA reads TGTGCCAGCAGCTTAAACCGGGACAGCACCTACGAGCAGTACTTC. It translates to CASSLNRDSTYEQYF.